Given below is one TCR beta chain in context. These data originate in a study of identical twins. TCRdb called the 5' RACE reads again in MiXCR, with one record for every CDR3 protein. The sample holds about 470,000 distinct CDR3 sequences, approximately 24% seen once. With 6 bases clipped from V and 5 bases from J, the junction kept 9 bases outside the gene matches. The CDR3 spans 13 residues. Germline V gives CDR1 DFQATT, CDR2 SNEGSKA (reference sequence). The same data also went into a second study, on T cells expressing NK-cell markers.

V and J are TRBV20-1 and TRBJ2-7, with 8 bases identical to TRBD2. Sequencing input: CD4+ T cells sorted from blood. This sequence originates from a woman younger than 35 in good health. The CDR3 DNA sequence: TGCAGTGCCCCCGGGGGGGCATCCCACGAGCAGTACTTC. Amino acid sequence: CSAPGGASHEQYF.